A single sample is the source of the 9 T cell receptor beta chains below, sequenced in a study of shared clonotypes between healthy human individuals. Assay: immunoSEQ multiplex PCR; the TCRdb copy retains only in-frame clones and omits some. Altogether over 2,000,000 clones are present, 80% to 95% being singletons, with the ten largest covering approximately 1.6%. CD45RO-negative, CCR7-positively selected cells formed the naive CD8 fraction, excluding terminally differentiated effector memory CD45RA+ cells. Sequencing input: naive CD8+ T cells from PBMCs. These receptors all come from a young man in good health. Some clones in this sample may be carry-over from other donors' samples.

In the case of this clone: Distinct nucleotide sequences in the sample also encode this CDR3. The chain carries TRBV30 and TRBJ1-2, with a possible D match to TRBD1 (6 bases). The length of the CDR3 is 13 residues. V was cut by 0 bases and J by 6 bases, with 11 bases left in between. Germline-derived CDR1 and CDR2 are GTSNPN and SVGIG (reference sequence). CDR3 region: CAWSVTGGDGYTF. The CDR3 DNA is TGTGCCTGGAGTGTAACCGGGGGCGATGGCTACACCTTC.

V gene TRBV10-3 combines with J gene TRBJ1-2; 7 nucleotides align to TRBD1. The CDR3 consists of 16 residues. Trimming took 0 bases from V and 5 from J; bases not matched to a gene: 9. The germline gives CDR1 ENHRY, CDR2 SYGVKD. The CDR3 here is CAISESQGMQRYGYTF. The DNA of the CDR3 is TGTGCCATCAGTGAGTCACAGGGGATGCAGCGGTATGGCTACACCTTC.

As for this clone: The same CDR3 is also encoded by other DNA sequences in this sample. This sequence joins TRBV7-9 and TRBJ2-7; unclear D gene. This CDR3 contains 13 residues. V was pared by 1 base and J by 1 base, with 5 bases between. In germline, CDR1 is SEHNR, CDR2 FQNEAQ (reference sequence). CDR3 in DNA: TGTGCCAGCAGCTTAGATGGGTCCTACGAGCAGTACTTC. This codes for CASSLDGSYEQYF.

V is TRBV7-9 and J is TRBJ1-1, with 8 positions matching TRBD1. This CDR3 has 12 amino acids. CDR1 and CDR2 (germline): SEHNR, FQNEAQ (reference sequence). V shed 5 bases, J shed 8 bases, and the junction held 4 bases outside the gene matches. CDR3 protein: CASSLWTGEAFF. CDR3 DNA: TGTGCCAGCAGCCTTTGGACAGGGGAAGCTTTCTTT.

V gene TRBV19 combines with J gene TRBJ1-5; 7 bases agree with TRBD1. J was trimmed by 2 bases and V by 6 bases; bases with no gene match: 7. Germline-derived CDR1 and CDR2 are LNHDA and SQIVND (reference sequence). The CDR3 covers 15 residues. The CDR3 nucleotides read TGTGCCAGTAGCCAACCAGGGGGAGGCAATCAGCCCCAGCATTTT. Its protein product is CASSQPGGGNQPQHF.

The DNA of the CDR3 is TGTGCCAGCAGCTTAGCGGAACGCGGGAGGGCCATGGATGAGCAGTTCTTC. As protein: CASSLAERGRAMDEQFF. The chain couples TRBV7-6 to TRBJ2-1, with TRBD2 matching 9 bases. Germline V CDR1 and CDR2: SGHVS, FNYEAQ. The CDR3 extends over 17 amino acids. J lost 8 bases, V lost 0 bases, and 11 bases had no gene match.

The rearrangement links TRBV9 to TRBJ2-7, with a possible D match to TRBD1 (5 bases). Germline-derived CDR1 and CDR2 are SGDLS and YYNGEE. Deletions cut 0 bases from V and 3 bases from J, with 13 bases between. This CDR3 has 15 residues. The CDR3 DNA reads as TGTGCCAGCAGCGTAGATGGCAGGGAACTCTACGAGCAGTACTTC. As protein: CASSVDGRELYEQYF.

DNA for the CDR3: TGTGCCAGCAGCTCACTCGGGACTAGCAGAGAAGAGACCCAGTACTTC. It encodes CASSSLGTSREETQYF. The chain recombines TRBV9 with TRBJ2-5; 9 bases are shared with TRBD2. Germline CDR1 and CDR2: SGDLS and YYNGEE. The CDR3 extends over 16 amino acids. V lost 4 bases, J lost 3 bases, and 10 bases stayed unmatched.

V is TRBV7-9 and J is TRBJ1-1, with D uncertain. Germline-derived CDR1 and CDR2 are SEHNR and FQNEAQ (reference sequence). V gave up 5 bases and J gave up 11 bases, with 18 bases separating them. This CDR3 comprises 13 residues. The CDR3 region is CASSAYEERYAFF. CDR3 coding DNA: TGTGCCAGCAGCGCCTACGAAGAAAGGTATGCTTTCTTT.